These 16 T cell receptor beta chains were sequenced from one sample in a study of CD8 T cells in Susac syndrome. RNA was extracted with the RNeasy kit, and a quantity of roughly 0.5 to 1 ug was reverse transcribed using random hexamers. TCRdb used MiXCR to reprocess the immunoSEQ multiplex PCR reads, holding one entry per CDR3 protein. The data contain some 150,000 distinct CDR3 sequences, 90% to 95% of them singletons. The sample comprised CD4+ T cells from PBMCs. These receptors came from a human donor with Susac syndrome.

DNA of the CDR3: TGTGCCAGCAGCCATCCTACTAGCACTGGGGCCAACGTCCTGACTTTC. Its protein is CASSHPTSTGANVLTF. This chain joins TRBV4-2 and TRBJ2-6; D possibly corresponds to TRBD2 (6 bases). The CDR3 has 16 residues. The germline gives CDR1 LGHNA, CDR2 YNFKEQ. V lost 3 bases, J lost 2 bases, and 11 bases lay in between.

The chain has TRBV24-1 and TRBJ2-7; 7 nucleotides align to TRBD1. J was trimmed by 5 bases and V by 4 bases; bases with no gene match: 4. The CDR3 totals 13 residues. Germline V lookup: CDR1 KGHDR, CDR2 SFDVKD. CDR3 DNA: TGTGCCACCAGTGAGAGGGGGCTCGACGAGCAGTACTTC. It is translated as CATSERGLDEQYF.

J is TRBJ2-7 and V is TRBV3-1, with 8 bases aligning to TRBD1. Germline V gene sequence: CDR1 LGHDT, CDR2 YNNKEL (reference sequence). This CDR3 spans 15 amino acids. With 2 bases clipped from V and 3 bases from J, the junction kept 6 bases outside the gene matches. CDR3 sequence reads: CASSQPDRERYEQYF. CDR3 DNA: TGTGCCAGCAGCCAACCGGACAGGGAGCGCTACGAGCAGTACTTC.

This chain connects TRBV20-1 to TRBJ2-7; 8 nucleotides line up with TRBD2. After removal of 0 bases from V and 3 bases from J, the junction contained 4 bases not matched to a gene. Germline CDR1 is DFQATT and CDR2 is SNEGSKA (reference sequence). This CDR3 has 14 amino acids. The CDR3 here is CSARDPGGLYEQYF. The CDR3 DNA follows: TGCAGTGCTAGAGATCCGGGGGGGCTCTACGAGCAGTACTTC.

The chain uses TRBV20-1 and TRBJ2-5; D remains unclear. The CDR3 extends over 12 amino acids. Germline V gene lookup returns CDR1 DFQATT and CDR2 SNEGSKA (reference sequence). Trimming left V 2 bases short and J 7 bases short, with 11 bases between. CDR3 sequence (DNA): TGCAGTGCTAGATTCGCCCCGTCGACCCAGTACTTC. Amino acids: CSARFAPSTQYF.

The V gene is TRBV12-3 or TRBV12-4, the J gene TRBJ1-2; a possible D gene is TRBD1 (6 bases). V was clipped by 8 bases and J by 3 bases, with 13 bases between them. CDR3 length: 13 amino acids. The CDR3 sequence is CASSHRDHYGYTF. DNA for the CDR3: TGTGCCAGCTCGCACAGGGATCACTATGGCTACACCTTC.

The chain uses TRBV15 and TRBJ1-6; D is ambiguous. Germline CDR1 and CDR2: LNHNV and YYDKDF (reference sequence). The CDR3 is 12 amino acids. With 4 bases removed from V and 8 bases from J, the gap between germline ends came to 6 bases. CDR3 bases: TGTGCCACCAGCACCCGCGATTCACCCCTCCACTTT. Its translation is CATSTRDSPLHF.

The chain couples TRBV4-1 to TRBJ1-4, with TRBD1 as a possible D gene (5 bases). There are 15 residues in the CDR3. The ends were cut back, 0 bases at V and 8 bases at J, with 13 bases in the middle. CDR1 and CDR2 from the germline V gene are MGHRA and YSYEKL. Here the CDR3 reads CASSQEGTSREKLFF. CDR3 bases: TGCGCCAGCAGCCAAGAGGGGACGAGCAGGGAAAAACTGTTTTTT.

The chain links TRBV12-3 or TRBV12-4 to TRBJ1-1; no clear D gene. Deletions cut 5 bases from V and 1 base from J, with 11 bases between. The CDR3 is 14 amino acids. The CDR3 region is CASSQRTENTEAFF. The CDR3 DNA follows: TGTGCCAGCAGTCAGCGGACGGAGAACACTGAAGCTTTCTTT.

The CDR3 nucleotides read TGCGCCAGCAGGTTTTCTAGCGATGAGCAGTTCTTC. Translating it yields CASRFSSDEQFF. The chain joins TRBV5-1 to TRBJ2-1; D perhaps matches TRBD2 (6 bases). The CDR3 contains 12 residues. CDR1 and CDR2 from the germline V gene are SGHRS and YFSETQ. V lost 5 bases and J 8 bases, leaving 11 bases between the germline ends.

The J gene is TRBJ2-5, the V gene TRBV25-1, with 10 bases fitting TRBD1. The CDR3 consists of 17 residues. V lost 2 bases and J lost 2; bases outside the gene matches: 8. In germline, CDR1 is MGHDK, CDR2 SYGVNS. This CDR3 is CASSEGTGVDLQETQYF. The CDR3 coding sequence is TGTGCCAGCAGTGAAGGGACAGGGGTGGACTTACAAGAGACCCAGTACTTC.

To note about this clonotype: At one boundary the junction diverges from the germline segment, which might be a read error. The CDR3 protein is CSTRLSSGGGDTQYF. CDR3 nucleotides: TGCAGTACTAGGCTCTCGAGCGGGGGAGGAGATACGCAGTATTTT. The rearrangement joins TRBV20-1 to TRBJ2-3; 8 positions agree with TRBD2. This CDR3 spans 15 amino acids. Germline CDR1 reads DFQATT; CDR2 reads SNEGSKA (reference sequence).

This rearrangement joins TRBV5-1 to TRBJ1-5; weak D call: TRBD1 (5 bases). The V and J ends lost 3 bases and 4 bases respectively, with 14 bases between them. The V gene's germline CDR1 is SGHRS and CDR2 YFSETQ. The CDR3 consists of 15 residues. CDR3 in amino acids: CASSYGTEENQPQHF. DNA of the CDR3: TGCGCCAGCAGCTACGGGACCGAAGAGAATCAGCCCCAGCATTTT. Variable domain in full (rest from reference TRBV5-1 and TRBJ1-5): KAGVTQTPRYLIKTRGQQVTLSCSPISGHRSVSWYQQTPGQGLQFLFEYFSETQRNKGNFPGRFSGRQFSNSRSEMNVSTLELGDSALYLCASSYGTEENQPQHFGDGTRLSIL.

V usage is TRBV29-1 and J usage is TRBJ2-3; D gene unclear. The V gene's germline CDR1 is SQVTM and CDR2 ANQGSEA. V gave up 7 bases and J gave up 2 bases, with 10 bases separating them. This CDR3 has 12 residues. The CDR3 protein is CSGQPLTDTQYF. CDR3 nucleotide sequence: TGCAGCGGTCAGCCCCTCACAGATACGCAGTATTTT.

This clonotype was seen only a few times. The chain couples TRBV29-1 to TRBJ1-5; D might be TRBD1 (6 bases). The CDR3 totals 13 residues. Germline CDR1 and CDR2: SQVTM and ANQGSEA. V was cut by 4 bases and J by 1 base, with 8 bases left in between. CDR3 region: CSVGQGSNQPQHF. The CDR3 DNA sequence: TGCAGCGTTGGGCAGGGGAGCAATCAGCCCCAGCATTTT.

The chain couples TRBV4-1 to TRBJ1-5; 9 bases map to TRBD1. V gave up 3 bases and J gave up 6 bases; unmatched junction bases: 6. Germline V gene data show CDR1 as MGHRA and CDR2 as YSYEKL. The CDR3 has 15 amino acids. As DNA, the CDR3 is TGCGCCAGCAGCCAGCCCGGGACAGGGCTTCAGCCCCAGCATTTT. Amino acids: CASSQPGTGLQPQHF.